This record concerns one T cell receptor (beta chain) sequence. CDR3 size: 14 residues. After removal of 8 bases from V and 8 bases from J, the junction contained 10 bases not matched to a gene. The data were taken from a study of blood T cell repertoires in COVID-19. Overall study context: COVID-19 samples, acute and convalescent, were from the United States, Italy and Spain. Sources were T cells, B-cell-depleted T cells, or PBMCs; the material itself was cDNA or gDNA.

In the authors' methods: How many nucleated cells were present was estimated from reference gene primer amplification. Clones were read by immunoSEQ multiplex PCR, and TCRdb kept only the in-frame ones, dropping some. That table gives V, J and clone size, and the DNA gave D and trimming. Among 250,000 to 350,000 clones listed, approximately 89% were seen once. Material: peripheral blood. V gene TRBV23-1 combines with J gene TRBJ1-4; 8 nucleotides agree with TRBD1. TRBV23-1 is reported as an ORF; its role is uncertain. This TCR came from a woman aged 50 to 65 who had recovered from COVID-19. CDR3 coding DNA: TGCGCCAGCCCTCAGGGGGCCAGGGGGGAAAAACTGTTTTTT. Translated, it gives CASPQGARGEKLFF.